The 30 T cell receptor beta chains reported below all come from one sample, sequenced in a study of response to subunit inactivated influenza vaccine. Each CDR3 protein gets one entry after TCRdb re-called the RT-PCR reads with MiXCR. Among 250,000 to 350,000 distinct CDR3 sequences, around 20% were seen once, and the ten largest hold over 9%. Sample: PBMCs from blood, taken less than 22 months after vaccination. Receptors were obtained from a man aged 50 to 69 who received an inactivated influenza vaccine.

Only a few counts were recorded for this clonotype. The chain uses TRBV3-1 and TRBJ2-2; D may be TRBD2 (6 bases). This CDR3 has 15 amino acids. Trimming cost V 5 bases and J 6 bases, with 16 bases left between them. Germline CDR1 reads LGHDT; CDR2 reads YNNKEL (reference sequence). DNA of the CDR3: TGTGCCAGCAGCTCTCATGGTGGGGGGTCCGGGGAGCTGTTTTTT. Protein: CASSSHGGGSGELFF.

This clonotype was counted at least ten times. The genes are TRBV6-5 and TRBJ2-1; D call uncertain. Germline CDR1 MNHEY, CDR2 SVGAGI. The CDR3 sequence is 14 residues long. V lost 2 bases and J 1 base, leaving 6 bases between the germline ends. For the CDR3, the DNA is TGTGCCAGCAGTTACGTGGGTTCCTACAATGAGCAGTTCTTC. Translation: CASSYVGSYNEQFF.

The table lists this clonotype with many counts. The gene calls are TRBV25-1 and TRBJ1-2; D ambiguous. V lost 1 base, J lost 2 bases, and 8 bases lay in between. CDR1 and CDR2 from the germline V gene are MGHDK and SYGVNS. The CDR3 spans 14 residues. The CDR3 bases are TGTGCCAGCAGTGAATCTAGGAGGAACTATGGCTACACCTTC. It yields the protein CASSESRRNYGYTF.

In this sample, this clonotype turned up a few times. The chain recombines TRBV10-3 with TRBJ1-5; D is uncertain. The CDR3 sequence is 14 residues long. Trimming removed 0 bases from V and 9 bases from J, with 12 bases in between. The germline V gene has CDR1 ENHRY and CDR2 SYGVKD. The CDR3 DNA reads as TGTGCCATCAGTGAGTCGGGTCAGCCCGGGCCCCAGCATTTT. It translates to CAISESGQPGPQHF.

This clonotype was seen a few times. The CDR3 loop is CASSYLHSNQPQHF. The CDR3 DNA reads TGTGCCAGCAGCTATCTTCATAGCAATCAGCCCCAGCATTTT. The V and J genes are TRBV5-6 and TRBJ1-5; D remains ambiguous. The CDR3 sequence is 14 residues long. CDR1 and CDR2 from the germline V gene are SGHDT and YYEEEE. Trimming removed 3 bases from V and 0 bases from J, with 7 bases in between.

The CDR3 bases are TGTGCCACCACCCCCGGGGGATGGACAGATACGCAGTATTTT. This sequence encodes CATTPGGWTDTQYF. This sequence joins TRBV24-1 and TRBJ2-3; D may be TRBD2 (6 bases). Trimming took 8 bases from V and 3 from J, leaving 14 bases between them. CDR1 is KGHDR, CDR2 SFDVKD, per germline. CDR3 length: 14 amino acids.

This clonotype was picked up a small number of times. The rearrangement uses TRBV4-3 and TRBJ2-5, with TRBD2 matching over 13 bases. V was pared by 2 bases and J by 2 bases, with 5 bases of the junction left unmatched. CDR1 is LGHNA, CDR2 YSLEER, per germline. The CDR3 spans 17 residues. CDR3 amino acids: CASSQNLGLAGQETQYF. CDR3 bases: TGCGCCAGCAGCCAAAACCTGGGACTAGCGGGGCAAGAGACCCAGTACTTC.

This chain links TRBV2 with TRBJ2-3; 9 bases are a match to TRBD2. V lost 5 bases, J lost 4 bases, and 7 bases stayed unmatched. CDR1 is SNHLY, CDR2 FYNNEI, per germline. The CDR3 loop spans 15 amino acids. The DNA for the CDR3 is TGTGCCAGCAGTATCGGGACTAGCTCTTCAGATACGCAGTATTTT. This gives the protein CASSIGTSSSDTQYF.

V usage is TRBV29-1 and J usage is TRBJ2-3; tentative D call: TRBD2 (7 bases). In germline, CDR1 is SQVTM, CDR2 ANQGSEA. Trimming took 3 bases from V and 3 from J, leaving 13 bases between them. The CDR3 has 14 amino acids. In DNA, the CDR3 is TGCAGCGTTGACCGGGGGGCGCTTACAGATACGCAGTATTTT. Translated: CSVDRGALTDTQYF.

This clonotype was counted a few times. The genes are TRBV7-9 and TRBJ2-3; TRBD1 might be the D (6 bases). The length of the CDR3 is 15 residues. With 4 bases removed from V and 1 base from J, the gap between germline ends came to 12 bases. CDR1 is SEHNR, CDR2 FQNEAQ, per germline (reference sequence). CDR3: CASSSGHPGTDTQYF. In nucleotides, the CDR3 is TGTGCCAGCAGCTCGGGACACCCTGGCACAGATACGCAGTATTTT.

This clonotype was observed a few times. This chain connects TRBV18 to TRBJ1-5; TRBD1 matches at 11 bases. This CDR3 has 15 residues. With V trimmed by 5 bases and J by 7 bases, 7 bases remained unmatched. Germline CDR1 and CDR2: KGHSH and LQKENI. CDR3 sequence (DNA): TGTGCCAGCTCAAGAGGACAGGGGGCCGGGCAGCCCCAGCATTTT. This encodes CASSRGQGAGQPQHF.

In its sample, this clonotype was seen many times. The V and J genes are TRBV11-2 and TRBJ1-2, with D possibly matching TRBD1 (5 bases). V was pared by 5 bases and J by 4 bases, with 14 bases between. The germline V gene has CDR1 SGHAT and CDR2 FQNNGV. The CDR3 totals 14 residues. The CDR3 nucleotides read TGTGCCAGCAGCCCACGTCCAGGGACCTATGGCTACACCTTC. Its translation: CASSPRPGTYGYTF.

This sequence joins TRBV27 and TRBJ1-6; D might be TRBD1 (6 bases). Trimming stripped 3 bases from V and 10 bases from J, with 16 bases between. Looked up from germline, CDR1 is MNHEY and CDR2 is SMNVEV (reference sequence). The CDR3 sequence is 15 residues long. DNA for the CDR3: TGTGCCAGCAGTTTTTGGGGGCAGGGAGGCTCACCCCTCCACTTT. Translation: CASSFWGQGGSPLHF.

This clonotype showed up just a few times. The chain employs TRBV10-3 and TRBJ1-4; D possibly corresponds to TRBD1 (5 bases). The V and J ends lost 4 bases and 5 bases respectively, with 14 bases between them. The CDR3 sequence is 15 residues long. The germline V gene encodes CDR1 ENHRY and CDR2 SYGVKD. The CDR3 coding sequence is TGTGCCATCAGTGGGGGGTCAGGTATCAATGAAAAACTGTTTTTT. Protein product: CAISGGSGINEKLFF.

This chain links TRBV7-9 with TRBJ2-5, with 10 bases fitting TRBD1. Germline V gene sequence: CDR1 SEHNR, CDR2 FQNEAQ (reference sequence). This CDR3 is built from 16 residues. The V gene end was trimmed by 2 bases and the J gene end by 7 bases; junction bases not matched to a gene: 10. CDR3 DNA: TGTGCCAGCAGCTTAAATGGACAGGGGGAGTTTGGGACCCAGTACTTC. Residues: CASSLNGQGEFGTQYF. The full variable domain, in which reference TRBV7-9 and TRBJ2-5 provide the parts outside the CDR3, is DTGVSQNPRHKITKRGQNVTFRCDPISEHNRLYWYRQTLGQGPEFLTYFQNEAQLEKSRLLSDRFSAERPKGSFSTLEIQRTEQGDSAMYLCASSLNGQGEFGTQYFGPGTRLLVL.

The chain links TRBV7-9 to TRBJ1-1; 7 bases line up with TRBD1. This CDR3 comprises 16 residues. Germline CDR1 reads SEHNR; CDR2 reads FQNEAQ (reference sequence). Trimming at V came to 2 bases and at J to 3 bases, leaving 9 bases not matched to a gene. CDR3 in DNA: TGTGCCAGCAGCTTATTTGGCAGGGGGTTGGACACTGAAGCTTTCTTT. Protein product: CASSLFGRGLDTEAFF.

The chain recombines TRBV5-1 with TRBJ2-1; no clear D. Trimming removed 0 bases at V and 0 bases at J, with 10 bases between. The length of the CDR3 is 16 residues. Germline CDR1 is SGHRS and CDR2 is YFSETQ. The DNA for the CDR3 is TGCGCCAGCAGCTTGGGTCAGCAGCGCTCCTACAATGAGCAGTTCTTC. Its translation is CASSLGQQRSYNEQFF.

This clonotype has ten or more counts. This chain connects TRBV5-1 to TRBJ2-7, with 12 bases that match TRBD2. This CDR3 is built from 18 residues. Germline trimming cut 3 bases from V and 3 bases from J; bases unmatched to any gene: 13. The germline V gene has CDR1 SGHRS and CDR2 YFSETQ. CDR3 nucleotide sequence: TGCGCCAGCAGCTACCGGACTAGCGGGGCCCACCCCTACTACGAGCAGTACTTC. Protein: CASSYRTSGAHPYYEQYF. Based on the CDR3 plus reference TRBV5-1 and TRBJ2-7, the full variable domain is KAGVTQTPRYLIKTRGQQVTLSCSPISGHRSVSWYQQTPGQGLQFLFEYFSETQRNKGNFPGRFSGRQFSNSRSEMNVSTLELGDSALYLCASSYRTSGAHPYYEQYFGPGTRLTVT.

The CDR3 DNA sequence: TGTGCCAGCAGCTCCATAGGCACGCAGTATTTT. Encoded protein: CASSSIGTQYF. The rearrangement joins TRBV27 to TRBJ2-3; D is ambiguous. V shed 6 bases and J shed 9 bases, with 10 bases lying between them. The germline gives CDR1 MNHEY, CDR2 SMNVEV (reference sequence). CDR3 size: 11 residues.

V and J are TRBV10-3 and TRBJ2-3, with D perhaps matching TRBD2 (6 bases). The V gene lost 4 bases and the J gene lost 3 bases, with 17 bases spanning the gap. The CDR3 extends over 16 amino acids. Per the germline V gene, CDR1 is ENHRY and CDR2 is SYGVKD. CDR3 region: CAISGPSSAWTDTQYF. CDR3 nucleotides: TGTGCCATCAGTGGCCCCTCTAGCGCTTGGACAGATACGCAGTATTTT.

This clonotype was detected a few times. The rearrangement links TRBV12-3 or TRBV12-4 to TRBJ2-3; 12 positions match TRBD2. The CDR3 length is 15 residues. The junction had 3 bases not matched to a gene; V was cut back by 6 bases and J by 2 bases. This CDR3 is CASRRTSGDTDTQYF. The CDR3, as DNA: TGTGCCAGCAGACGGACTAGCGGGGACACAGATACGCAGTATTTT.

Written as DNA, the CDR3 is TGCGCCAGCAGCTTAAACCCGGGGGGGCCCCCAGATACGCAGTATTTT. Protein product: CASSLNPGGPPDTQYF. The chain carries TRBV5-1 and TRBJ2-3; TRBD2 matches 8 bases. This CDR3 has 16 residues. CDR1 and CDR2 (germline): SGHRS, YFSETQ. After removal of 2 bases from V and 4 bases from J, the junction contained 9 bases not matched to a gene.

This clonotype was detected many times. The V call is TRBV2, the J call TRBJ1-5; the D gene is possibly TRBD1 (6 bases). Germline loops: CDR1 SNHLY, CDR2 FYNNEI. The V gene lost 9 bases and the J gene lost 7 bases, with 19 bases spanning the gap. There are 14 residues in the CDR3. CDR3 sequence: CASVYRQEGQPQHF. In DNA, the CDR3 is TGTGCCAGTGTCTATCGACAGGAGGGGCAGCCCCAGCATTTT.

This clonotype occurred many times. The chain is built from TRBV28 and TRBJ1-5; D uncertain. The CDR3 is 11 residues long. Germline lookup yields CDR1 MDHEN and CDR2 SYDVKM. The V end was cut by 7 bases, the J end by 1 base, with 2 bases between. The CDR3 DNA is TGTGCCAGCATGAGCAATCAGCCCCAGCATTTT. As protein: CASMSNQPQHF.

Only a few counts were recorded for this clonotype. The J gene is TRBJ1-4, the V gene TRBV11-2; no reliable D call. The germline gives CDR1 SGHAT, CDR2 FQNNGV. CDR3 length equals 14 residues. V was pared by 5 bases and J by 14 bases, with 21 bases between. The CDR3 is CASSGPPGAGRLFF. Written as DNA, the CDR3 is TGTGCCAGCAGCGGCCCACCAGGTGCCGGTAGGCTGTTTTTT.

The CDR3 nucleotides are TGTGCCAGCAGTGGGACAGGATTGGGCTATGGCTACACCTTC. Translated, it gives CASSGTGLGYGYTF. The chain combines TRBV2 with TRBJ1-2, with 7 bases matching TRBD1. The germline CDR1 and CDR2 sequences are SNHLY and FYNNEI. The CDR3 covers 14 residues. J was trimmed by 4 bases and V by 4 bases; bases with no gene match: 6.

This clonotype was counted only a few times. The gene calls are TRBV6-1 and TRBJ1-1; 10 bases line up with TRBD1. The CDR3 covers 14 residues. V lost 7 bases, J lost 6 bases, and 8 bases stayed unmatched. Germline CDR1 reads MNHNS; CDR2 reads SASEGT. The CDR3 DNA is TGTGCCAGCATTCCTACCGGGACAGGGGCTGAAGCTTTCTTT. Translation gives CASIPTGTGAEAFF.

This clonotype came up a few times. The DNA for the CDR3 is TGTGCACCCCTCTCGGTGTTAGCGGGAGGGGCTAGCACAGATACGCAGTATTTT. Protein sequence: CAPLSVLAGGASTDTQYF. The chain carries TRBV12-2 and TRBJ2-3; the table's TRBD2 call for D was not verified on the DNA. TRBV12-2 is a pseudogene segment. The CDR3 covers 18 residues.

This clonotype was recorded many times. V and J are TRBV12-3 or TRBV12-4 and TRBJ1-1; 8 bases are a match to TRBD1. Trimming removed 5 bases from V and 1 base from J; junction bases left unmatched: 6. The CDR3 totals 15 residues. The CDR3 region has the DNA TGTGCCAGCAGTCCCGCCGGGACAGGGAACACTGAAGCTTTCTTT. Protein product: CASSPAGTGNTEAFF.

The gene calls are TRBV3-1 and TRBJ2-2, with D uncertain. The germline V gene has CDR1 LGHDT and CDR2 YNNKEL (reference sequence). The V gene lost 4 bases and the J gene lost 5 bases, with 11 bases spanning the gap. The CDR3 runs 14 residues. CDR3 coding DNA: TGTGCCAGCAGCCCCGCTCCTGGAACCGGGGAGCTGTTTTTT. The encoded protein is CASSPAPGTGELFF.